The 6 T cell receptor beta chains listed next were all sequenced from one sample in a study of blood T cells in healthy people across ages. A J-beta primer mix and a sample-barcoded 5' primer were used in a second PCR of about 7 to 12 cycles. A single record per CDR3 protein comes from TCRdb applying MiXCR to the 5' RACE reads. The sample holds about 830,000 distinct CDR3 sequences, roughly 60% seen once. Input material: blood. These receptors were obtained from a man aged 30 to 39 in good health.

This clonotype was seen more than once but under ten times. The chain links TRBV6-5 to TRBJ1-4; 8 nucleotides align to TRBD1. The germline V gene has CDR1 MNHEY and CDR2 SVGAGI. The CDR3 is 14 amino acids. Trimming took 6 bases from V and 7 from J; bases not matched to a gene: 7. The CDR3 here is CASRHRDRSEKLFF. The CDR3 bases are TGTGCCAGCAGACACCGGGACAGGAGTGAAAAACTGTTTTTT.

The rearrangement joins TRBV4-3 to TRBJ2-7; a weak D match, TRBD2 (6 bases). The end of the DNA is better explained by TRBJ2-5, so the J call may be wrong. The CDR3 is made up of 15 amino acids. Germline loops: CDR1 LGHNA, CDR2 YSLEER. CDR3 DNA sequence: TGCGCCAGCAGCCAAGCTGGCGGGGCGAGAGAGACCCAGTACTTC. As protein: CASSQAGGARETQYF.

This chain joins TRBV12-3 or TRBV12-4 and TRBJ2-7, with D tentatively TRBD2 (5 bases). This CDR3 is 11 amino acids long. V lost 11 bases, J lost 3 bases, and 11 bases lay in between. The CDR3 nucleotides read TGTGCCGGCGGGTATAACTACGAGCAGTACTTC. Protein: CAGGYNYEQYF.

The chain recombines TRBV6-2 or TRBV6-3 with TRBJ2-3; 10 bases agree with TRBD2. The J segment lost 2 bases and the V segment lost 5 bases, leaving 7 bases of the junction unmatched. This CDR3 contains 16 residues. The germline CDR1 and CDR2 sequences are MNHEY and SVGEGT. Here the CDR3 DNA reads TGTGCCAGCAGTGACCGGACTAGCGGCGCCACAGATACGCAGTATTTT. Residues: CASSDRTSGATDTQYF.

The rearrangement uses TRBV7-2 and TRBJ1-2; D gene uncertain. V gave up 5 bases and J gave up 5 bases, with 18 bases separating them. Germline V gives CDR1 SGHTA, CDR2 FQGNSA. This CDR3 has 15 residues. The CDR3: CASSPIQRTAYGYTF. The CDR3 DNA reads as TGTGCCAGCAGCCCTATCCAGCGGACGGCTTATGGCTACACCTTC.

The chain combines TRBV5-1 with TRBJ1-1; TRBD1 agrees at 10 bases. The J segment lost 0 bases and the V segment lost 3 bases, leaving 5 bases of the junction unmatched. The CDR3 has 16 amino acids. Per the germline V gene, CDR1 is SGHRS and CDR2 is YFSETQ. The CDR3 reads CASSSGTGVMNTEAFF. The CDR3 DNA reads as TGCGCCAGCAGCTCAGGGACAGGGGTTATGAACACTGAAGCTTTCTTT.